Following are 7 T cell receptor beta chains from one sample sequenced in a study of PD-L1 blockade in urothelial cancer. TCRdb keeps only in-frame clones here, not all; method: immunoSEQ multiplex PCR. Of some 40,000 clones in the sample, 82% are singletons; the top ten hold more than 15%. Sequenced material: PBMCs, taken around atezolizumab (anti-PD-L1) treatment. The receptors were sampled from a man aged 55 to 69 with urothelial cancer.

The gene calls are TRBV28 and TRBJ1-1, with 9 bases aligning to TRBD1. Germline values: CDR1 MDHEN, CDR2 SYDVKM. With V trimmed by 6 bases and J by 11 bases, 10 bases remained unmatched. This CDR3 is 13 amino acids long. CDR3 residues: CASRSRDRVRAFF. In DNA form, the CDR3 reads TGTGCCAGCAGGTCCCGGGACAGGGTGAGGGCTTTCTTT.

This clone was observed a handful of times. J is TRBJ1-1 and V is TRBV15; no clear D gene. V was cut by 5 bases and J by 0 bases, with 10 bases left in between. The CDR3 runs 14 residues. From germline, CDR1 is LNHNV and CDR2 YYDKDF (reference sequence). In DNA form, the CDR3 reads TGTGCCACCAGCGGAGGACTGTTGAACACTGAAGCTTTCTTT. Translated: CATSGGLLNTEAFF.

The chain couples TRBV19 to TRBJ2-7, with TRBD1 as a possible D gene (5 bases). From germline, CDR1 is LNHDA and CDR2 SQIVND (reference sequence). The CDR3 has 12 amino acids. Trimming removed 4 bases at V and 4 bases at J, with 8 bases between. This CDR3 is CASSTQGYEQYF. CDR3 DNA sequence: TGTGCCAGTAGTACCCAGGGTTACGAGCAGTACTTC.

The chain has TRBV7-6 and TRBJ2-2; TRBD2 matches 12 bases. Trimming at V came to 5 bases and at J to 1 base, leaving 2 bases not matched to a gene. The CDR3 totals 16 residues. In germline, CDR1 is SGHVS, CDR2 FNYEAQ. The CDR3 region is CASSQTSGGNTGELFF. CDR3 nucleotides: TGTGCCAGCAGCCAGACTAGCGGGGGGAACACCGGGGAGCTGTTTTTT.

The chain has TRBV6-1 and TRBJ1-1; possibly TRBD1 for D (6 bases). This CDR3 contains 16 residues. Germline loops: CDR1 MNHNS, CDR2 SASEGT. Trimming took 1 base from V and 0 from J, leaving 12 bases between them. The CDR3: CASSEETGKLNTEAFF. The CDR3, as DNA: TGTGCCAGCAGTGAAGAGACAGGCAAATTGAACACTGAAGCTTTCTTT.

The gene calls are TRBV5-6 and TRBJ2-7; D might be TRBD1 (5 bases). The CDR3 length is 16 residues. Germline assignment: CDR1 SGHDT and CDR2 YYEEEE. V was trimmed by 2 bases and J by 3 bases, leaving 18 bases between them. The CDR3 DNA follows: TGTGCCAGCAGCTTAGGTCAAGACAGCTATTTCTACGAGCAGTACTTC. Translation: CASSLGQDSYFYEQYF. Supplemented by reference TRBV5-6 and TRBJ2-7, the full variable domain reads DAGVTQSPTHLIKTRGQQVTLRCSPKSGHDTVSWYQQALGQGPQFIFQYYEEEERQRGNFPDRFSGHQFPNYSSELNVNALLLGDSALYLCASSLGQDSYFYEQYFGPGTRLTVT.

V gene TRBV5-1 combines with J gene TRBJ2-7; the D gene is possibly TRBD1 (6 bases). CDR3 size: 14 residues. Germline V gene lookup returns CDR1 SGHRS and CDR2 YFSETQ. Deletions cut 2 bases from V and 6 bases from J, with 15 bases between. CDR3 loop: CASSFRYRESEQYF. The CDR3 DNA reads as TGCGCCAGCAGCTTCCGATACAGGGAGAGCGAGCAGTACTTC.